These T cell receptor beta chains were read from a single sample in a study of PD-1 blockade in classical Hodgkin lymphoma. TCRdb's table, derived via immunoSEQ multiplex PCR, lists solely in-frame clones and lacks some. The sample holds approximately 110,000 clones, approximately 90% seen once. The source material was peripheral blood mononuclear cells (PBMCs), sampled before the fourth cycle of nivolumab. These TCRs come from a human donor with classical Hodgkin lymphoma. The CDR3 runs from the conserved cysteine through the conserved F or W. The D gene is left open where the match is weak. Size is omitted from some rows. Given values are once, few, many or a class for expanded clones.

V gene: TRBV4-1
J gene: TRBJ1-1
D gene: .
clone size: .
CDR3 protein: CASSRALRTVLSMNTEAFF
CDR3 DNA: TGCGCCAGCAGCCGAGCTCTACGGACAGTACTTTCCATGAACACTGAAGCTTTCTTT

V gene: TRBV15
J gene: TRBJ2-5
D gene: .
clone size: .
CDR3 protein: CATSPTRDVGRQETQYF
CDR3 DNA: TGTGCCACCAGCCCGACGAGGGATGTTGGACGCCAAGAGACCCAGTACTTC

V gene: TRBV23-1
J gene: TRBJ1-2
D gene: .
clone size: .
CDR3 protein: CARDLGGVF
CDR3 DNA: TGCGCCAGGGACCTCGGCGGGGTCTTC

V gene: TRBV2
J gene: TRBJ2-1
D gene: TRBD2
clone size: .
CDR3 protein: CASSEEGLAGLDEQFF
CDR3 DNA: TGTGCCAGCAGTGAGGAGGGACTAGCGGGACTAGATGAGCAGTTCTTC

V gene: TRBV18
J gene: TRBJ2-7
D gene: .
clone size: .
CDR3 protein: CASSPTGPSYEQYF
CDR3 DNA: TGTGCCAGCTCCCCCACAGGGCCCTCCTACGAGCAGTACTTC

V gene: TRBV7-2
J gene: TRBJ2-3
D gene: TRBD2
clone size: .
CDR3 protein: CASSSGTSGKADTQYF
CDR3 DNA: TGTGCCAGCAGCTCGGGGACTAGCGGGAAAGCAGATACGCAGTATTTT

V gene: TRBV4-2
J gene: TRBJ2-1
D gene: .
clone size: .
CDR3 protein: CASSQGLFGSALNEQFF
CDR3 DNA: TGTGCCAGCAGCCAAGGCCTTTTTGGTAGCGCACTCAATGAGCAGTTCTTC

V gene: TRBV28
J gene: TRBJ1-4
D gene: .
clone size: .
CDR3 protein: CASSWGLTNEKLFF
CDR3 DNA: TGTGCCAGCAGTTGGGGACTAACTAATGAAAAACTGTTTTTT

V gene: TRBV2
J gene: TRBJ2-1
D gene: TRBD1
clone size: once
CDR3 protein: CASRRQGNLNNEQFF
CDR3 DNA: TGTGCCAGCAGGCGACAGGGAAACCTGAACAATGAGCAGTTCTTC

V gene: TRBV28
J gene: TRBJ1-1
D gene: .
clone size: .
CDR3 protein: CASSRHPGLGNTEAFF
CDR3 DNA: TGTGCCAGCAGCCGCCACCCGGGCCTTGGGAATACTGAAGCTTTCTTT

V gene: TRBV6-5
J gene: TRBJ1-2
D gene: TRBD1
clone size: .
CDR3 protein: CASSYYLGQVFGYTF
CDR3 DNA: TGTGCCAGCAGTTACTATTTGGGACAGGTCTTCGGCTACACCTTC

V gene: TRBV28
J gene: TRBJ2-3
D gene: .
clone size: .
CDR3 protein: CASREGPLRNTQYF
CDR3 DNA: TGTGCCAGCAGGGAAGGACCCCTTAGGAATACGCAGTATTTT

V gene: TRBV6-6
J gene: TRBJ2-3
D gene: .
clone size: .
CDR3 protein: CASSGGAGTQYF
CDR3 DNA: TGTGCCAGCAGTGGGGGGGCGGGTACGCAGTATTTT

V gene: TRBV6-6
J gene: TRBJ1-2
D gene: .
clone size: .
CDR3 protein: CASSYSEGNYGYTF
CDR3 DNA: TGTGCCAGCAGTTACTCGGAGGGCAACTATGGCTACACCTTC

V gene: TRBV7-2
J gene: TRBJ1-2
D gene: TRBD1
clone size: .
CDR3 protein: CASSPGQDYGYTF
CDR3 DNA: TGTGCCAGCAGCCCGGGACAGGACTATGGCTACACCTTC

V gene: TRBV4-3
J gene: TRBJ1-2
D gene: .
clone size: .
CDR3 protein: CASSQDLPGAGYTF
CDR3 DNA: TGCGCCAGCAGCCAAGATTTACCCGGGGCCGGCTACACCTTC

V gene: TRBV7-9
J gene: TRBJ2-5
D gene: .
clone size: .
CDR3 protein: CASSPRGADQETQYF
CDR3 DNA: TGTGCCAGCAGCCCAAGAGGGGCCGACCAGGAGACCCAGTACTTC

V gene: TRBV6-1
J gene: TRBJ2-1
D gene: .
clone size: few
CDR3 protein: CASSYYSGNEQFF
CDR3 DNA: TGTGCCAGCAGTTATTATAGCGGCAATGAGCAGTTCTTC

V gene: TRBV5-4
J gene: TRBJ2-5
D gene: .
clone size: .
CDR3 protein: CASSSTGTRGETQYF
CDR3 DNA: TGTGCCAGCAGCTCGACCGGGACTCGTGGGGAGACCCAGTACTTC

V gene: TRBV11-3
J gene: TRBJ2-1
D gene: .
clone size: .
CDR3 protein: CASSLGGDQNEQFF
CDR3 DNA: TGTGCCAGCAGCTTAGGGGGAGATCAAAATGAGCAGTTCTTC

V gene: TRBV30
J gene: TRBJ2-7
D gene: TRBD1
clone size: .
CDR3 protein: CAWGGQGAEQYF
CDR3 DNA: TGTGCCTGGGGGGGACAGGGGGCCGAGCAGTACTTC

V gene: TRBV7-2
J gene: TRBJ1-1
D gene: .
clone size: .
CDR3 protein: CASSYTPNTEAFF
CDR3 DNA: TGTGCCAGCAGTTACACACCGAACACTGAAGCTTTCTTT

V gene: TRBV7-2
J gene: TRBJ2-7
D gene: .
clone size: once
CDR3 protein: CASSLGGRGAYEQYF
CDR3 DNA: TGTGCCAGCAGCTTAGGTGGCAGGGGCGCCTACGAGCAGTACTTC

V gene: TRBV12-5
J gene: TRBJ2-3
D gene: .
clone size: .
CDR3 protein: CASGLVMGYTDTQYF
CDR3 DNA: TGTGCTAGTGGTTTGGTAATGGGTTACACAGATACGCAGTATTTT

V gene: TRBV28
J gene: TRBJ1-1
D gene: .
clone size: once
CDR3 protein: CASSFPGVTGTEAFF
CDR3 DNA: TGTGCCAGCAGTTTCCCGGGCGTTACAGGCACTGAAGCTTTCTTT

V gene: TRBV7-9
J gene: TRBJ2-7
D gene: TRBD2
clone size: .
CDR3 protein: CASSRTSGDYEQYF
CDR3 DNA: TGTGCCAGCAGCAGGACTAGCGGGGACTACGAGCAGTACTTC

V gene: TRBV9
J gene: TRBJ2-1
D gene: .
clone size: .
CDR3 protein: CASSVGTASYNEQFF
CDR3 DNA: TGTGCCAGCAGCGTAGGGACTGCCTCCTACAATGAGCAGTTCTTC

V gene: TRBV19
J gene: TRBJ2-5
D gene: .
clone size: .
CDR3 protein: CASSMGHGRETQYF
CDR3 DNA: TGTGCCAGTAGTATGGGACATGGGAGGGAGACCCAGTACTTC

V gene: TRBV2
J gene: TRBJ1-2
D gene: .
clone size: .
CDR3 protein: CASRVQGTASGYTF
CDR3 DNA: TGTGCCAGCAGGGTACAGGGAACGGCGAGTGGCTACACCTTC

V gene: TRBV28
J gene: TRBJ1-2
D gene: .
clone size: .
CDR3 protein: CAIRASYDYTF
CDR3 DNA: TGTGCCATACGAGCTAGCTATGACTACACCTTC

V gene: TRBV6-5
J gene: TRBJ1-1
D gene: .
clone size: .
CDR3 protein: CASSPPGGAEAFF
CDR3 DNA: TGTGCCAGCAGCCCCCCCGGGGGGGCTGAAGCTTTCTTT

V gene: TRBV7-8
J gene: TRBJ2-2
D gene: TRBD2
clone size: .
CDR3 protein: CASGLAGVTGELFF
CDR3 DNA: TGTGCCAGCGGGCTAGCGGGAGTGACCGGGGAGCTGTTTTTT

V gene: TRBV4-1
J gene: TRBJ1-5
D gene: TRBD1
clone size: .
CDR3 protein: CASSQEGQGEYQPQHF
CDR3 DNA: TGCGCCAGCAGCCAAGAGGGACAGGGGGAGTATCAGCCCCAGCATTTT

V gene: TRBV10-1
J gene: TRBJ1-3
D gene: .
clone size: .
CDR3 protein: CASRDPGPGNTIYF
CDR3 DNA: TGCGCCAGCAGAGACCCGGGGCCTGGAAACACCATATATTTT

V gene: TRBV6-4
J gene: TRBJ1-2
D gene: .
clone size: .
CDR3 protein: CASSDRGRGDYGYTF
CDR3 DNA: TGTGCCAGCAGTGATAGGGGACGGGGGGACTATGGCTACACCTTC

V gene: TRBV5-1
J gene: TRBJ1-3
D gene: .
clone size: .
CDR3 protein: CASSETGGLTSGNTIYF
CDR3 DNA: TGCGCCAGCAGCGAGACGGGGGGTCTCACATCTGGAAACACCATATATTTT

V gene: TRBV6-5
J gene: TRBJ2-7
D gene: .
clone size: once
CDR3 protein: CASSYSMANHEQYF
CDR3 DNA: TGTGCCAGCAGTTACTCGATGGCCAACCACGAGCAGTACTTC

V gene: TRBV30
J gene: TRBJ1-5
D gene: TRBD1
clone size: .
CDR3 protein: CAWSTPTGTHQPQHF
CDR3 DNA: TGTGCCTGGAGTACGCCGACAGGGACCCATCAGCCCCAGCATTTT

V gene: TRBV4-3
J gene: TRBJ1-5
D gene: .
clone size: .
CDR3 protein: CASSQDGPGANQPQHF
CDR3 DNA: TGCGCCAGCAGCCAAGACGGGCCAGGGGCTAATCAGCCCCAGCATTTT

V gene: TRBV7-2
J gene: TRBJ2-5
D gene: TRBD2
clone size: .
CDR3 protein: CASSTTAGAPQETQYF
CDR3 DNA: TGTGCCAGCAGCACTACAGCGGGAGCTCCACAAGAGACCCAGTACTTC

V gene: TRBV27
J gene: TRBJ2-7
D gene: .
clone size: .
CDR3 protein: CASLSRAYEQYF
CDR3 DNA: TGTGCCAGCCTTTCTAGGGCCTACGAGCAGTACTTC

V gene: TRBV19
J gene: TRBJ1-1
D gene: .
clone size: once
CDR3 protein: CAVDSPNTEAFF
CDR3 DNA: TGTGCCGTCGACAGCCCGAACACTGAAGCTTTCTTT

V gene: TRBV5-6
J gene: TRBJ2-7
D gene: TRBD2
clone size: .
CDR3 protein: CASSLEREMVYEQYF
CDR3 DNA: TGTGCCAGCAGCTTGGAGCGGGAGATGGTCTACGAGCAGTACTTC

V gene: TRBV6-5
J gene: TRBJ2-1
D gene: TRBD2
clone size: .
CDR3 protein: CASSSDVLAGYNEQFF
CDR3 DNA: TGTGCCAGCAGTTCAGACGTACTAGCGGGCTACAATGAGCAGTTCTTC

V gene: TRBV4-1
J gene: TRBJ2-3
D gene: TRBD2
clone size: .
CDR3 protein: CASSPGLADTQYF
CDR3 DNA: TGCGCCAGCAGCCCCGGACTAGCAGATACGCAGTATTTT

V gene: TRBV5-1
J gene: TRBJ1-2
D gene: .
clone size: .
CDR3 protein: CASSFTPAGDGYTF
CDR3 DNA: TGCGCCAGCAGCTTCACTCCCGCAGGGGATGGCTACACCTTC

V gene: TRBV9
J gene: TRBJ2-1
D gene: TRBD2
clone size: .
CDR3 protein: CASSVLAGGGNEQFF
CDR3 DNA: TGTGCCAGCAGCGTACTAGCGGGAGGTGGTAATGAGCAGTTCTTC

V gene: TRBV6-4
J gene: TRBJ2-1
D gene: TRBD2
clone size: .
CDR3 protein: CASSDSNSRTSGRANEQFF
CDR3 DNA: TGTGCCAGCAGTGACTCTAATAGTCGGACTAGCGGGAGGGCTAATGAGCAGTTCTTC

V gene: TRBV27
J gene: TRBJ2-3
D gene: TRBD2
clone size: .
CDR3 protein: CASSSRLAFKDTQYF
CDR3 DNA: TGTGCCAGCTCCAGCCGACTAGCGTTCAAAGATACGCAGTATTTT

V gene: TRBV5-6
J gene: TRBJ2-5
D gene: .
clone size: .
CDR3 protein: CASSWGEETQYF
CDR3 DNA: TGTGCCAGCAGCTGGGGGGAAGAGACCCAGTACTTC

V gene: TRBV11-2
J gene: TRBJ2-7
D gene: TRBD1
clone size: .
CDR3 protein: CASSLEYYGTGGNEQYF
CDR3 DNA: TGTGCCAGCAGCTTAGAGTATTACGGGACAGGGGGCAACGAGCAGTACTTC

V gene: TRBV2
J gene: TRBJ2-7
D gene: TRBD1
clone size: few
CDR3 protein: CASSEAGTGGYEQYF
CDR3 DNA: TGTGCCAGCAGTGAAGCCGGGACAGGGGGCTACGAGCAGTACTTC

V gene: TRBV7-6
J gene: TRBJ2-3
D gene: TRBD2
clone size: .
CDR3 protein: CASSPLAGGPGDTQYF
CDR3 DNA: TGTGCCAGCAGTCCACTAGCGGGAGGGCCGGGAGATACGCAGTATTTT